These 23 T cell receptor beta chains were sequenced from one sample in a study of identifying expanded T cells in peripheral blood. Sequenced by immunoSEQ multiplex PCR; TCRdb stores in-frame clones only, minus some. The data show roughly 120,000 clones, about 85% seen once. The sequencing input was blood. The receptors come from a person aged 18-70 years in good health.

This clone occurred once. The chain links TRBV18 to TRBJ1-4, with D unclear. Trimming left V 3 bases short and J 3 bases short, with 5 bases between. From germline, CDR1 is KGHSH and CDR2 LQKENI. The CDR3 totals 13 residues. The CDR3 spells CASSPYANEKLFF. CDR3 sequence (DNA): TGTGCCAGCTCACCTTATGCTAATGAAAAACTGTTTTTT.

The chain combines TRBV5-4 with TRBJ2-6, with D possibly matching TRBD1 (5 bases). Germline V gene sequence: CDR1 SGHNT, CDR2 YYREEE (reference sequence). Trimming stripped 0 bases from V and 3 bases from J, with 16 bases between. The CDR3 totals 18 residues. The CDR3 here is CASSLALVQGNGANVLTF. The DNA of the CDR3 is TGTGCCAGCAGCTTGGCACTCGTCCAGGGTAATGGGGCCAACGTCCTGACTTTC.

The V gene is TRBV6-1, the J gene TRBJ2-7; 8 nucleotides agree with TRBD1. J lost 3 bases, V lost 5 bases, and 9 bases had no gene match. From germline, CDR1 is MNHNS and CDR2 SASEGT. This CDR3 is built from 15 residues. The CDR3 loop is CASSPQTGANYEQYF. The CDR3 DNA is TGTGCCAGCAGTCCCCAGACAGGGGCGAACTACGAGCAGTACTTC.

The chain has TRBV7-2 and TRBJ1-2, with 10 bases fitting TRBD1. CDR1 and CDR2 from the germline V gene are SGHTA and FQGNSA. The CDR3 extends over 16 amino acids. V dropped 3 bases and J dropped 2; count of bases not matched to a gene: 6. The chain's CDR3 is CASSLDPGQGNYGYTF. As DNA, the CDR3 is TGTGCCAGCAGCTTGGATCCGGGACAGGGGAACTATGGCTACACCTTC.

The genes are TRBV7-2 and TRBJ2-5, with D possibly being TRBD1 (7 bases). Germline CDR1 is SGHTA and CDR2 is FQGNSA. The CDR3 runs to 15 residues. V shed 4 bases and J shed 1 base, with 13 bases lying between them. CDR3 sequence (DNA): TGTGCCAGCAGCTCGGCGGGACAGTTCCAAGAGACCCAGTACTTC. Translation gives CASSSAGQFQETQYF.

This clone was seen more than once but under ten times. V and J are TRBV7-6 and TRBJ1-3, with D possibly TRBD1 on 6 matching bases. The CDR3 spans 15 residues. V gave up 5 bases and J gave up 0 bases, with 11 bases separating them. CDR1 is SGHVS, CDR2 FNYEAQ, per germline. The CDR3 region is CASSQGQYSGNTIYF. As DNA, the CDR3 is TGTGCCAGCAGCCAAGGACAGTACTCTGGAAACACCATATATTTT.

The V call is TRBV5-4, the J call TRBJ2-5; weak D call: TRBD1 (5 bases). V was trimmed by 4 bases and J by 5 bases, leaving 21 bases between them. This CDR3 has 16 residues. Germline loops: CDR1 SGHNT, CDR2 YYREEE (reference sequence). CDR3 nucleotides: TGTGCCAGCAGCCGCGCCGAGACCAGGGCGTGGGAGACCCAGTACTTC. It translates to CASSRAETRAWETQYF.

The CDR3 is CASSHLSGTGFTGELFF. In nucleotides, the CDR3 is TGTGCCAGCTCACACCTATCCGGGACAGGGTTCACCGGGGAGCTGTTTTTT. The gene calls are TRBV18 and TRBJ2-2, with 9 bases identical to TRBD1. Losses at the gene ends were 4 bases for V and 4 bases for J; bases not matched to a gene: 10. CDR1 KGHSH and CDR2 LQKENI come from the germline V gene. The CDR3 consists of 17 residues.

The chain carries TRBV11-1 and TRBJ1-2; 11 positions match TRBD1. Losses at the gene ends were 5 bases for V and 7 bases for J; bases not matched to a gene: 6. The CDR3 consists of 14 residues. Germline assignment: CDR1 SGHAT and CDR2 FQDESV (reference sequence). The chain's CDR3 is CASSAGQGVSGYTF. CDR3 DNA sequence: TGTGCCAGCAGCGCGGGACAGGGGGTTAGTGGCTACACCTTC.

The CDR3 nucleotides are TGTGCCAGCAGTGAGGGATCGGGGGCGAGACGGGCAGATACGCAGTATTTT. Translation gives CASSEGSGARRADTQYF. The rearrangement links TRBV25-1 to TRBJ2-3; D possibly uses TRBD1 or TRBD2 (6 bases each). V lost 3 bases and J 4 bases, leaving 20 bases between the germline ends. Germline V gene lookup returns CDR1 MGHDK and CDR2 SYGVNS. This CDR3 is 17 amino acids long.

Comments on this clone: At one end the junction does not follow the germline gene, possibly because of a read error. At the DNA level, this CDR3 is encoded by other sequences in the same sample as well. This chain joins TRBV9 and TRBJ2-1, with 16 bases matching TRBD2. The length of the CDR3 is 17 residues. Germline V gives CDR1 SGDLS, CDR2 YYNGEE. CDR3 DNA: TGCGCCAGCAGCCCCCGGGGACTAGCGGGGGGGGACGATGAGCAGTTCTTC. This sequence encodes CASSPRGLAGGDDEQFF.

The chain couples TRBV5-1 to TRBJ2-3; D is uncertain. The CDR3 runs 12 residues. CDR1 and CDR2 from the germline V gene are SGHRS and YFSETQ. V was trimmed by 4 bases and J by 2 bases, leaving 5 bases between them. The DNA of the CDR3 is TGCGCCAGCAGCACGCCCACAGATACGCAGTATTTT. Its translation is CASSTPTDTQYF.

This rearrangement joins TRBV11-1 to TRBJ2-3; 8 nucleotides align to TRBD2. This CDR3 is built from 17 residues. Germline V CDR1 and CDR2: SGHAT, FQDESV (reference sequence). After removal of 4 bases from V and 8 bases from J, the junction contained 17 bases not matched to a gene. CDR3 amino acids: CASSSSGTSGGYGTQYF. The DNA of the CDR3 is TGTGCCAGCAGCTCGTCCGGGACTTCGGGGGGGTATGGTACGCAGTATTTT.

To note about this clone: The junction shows a germline mismatch at one end, possibly a read error. Other DNA sequences within the sample encode an identical CDR3. The CDR3 sequence: CASSHSLALGGYTF. CDR3 coding DNA: TGTGCTAGCAGCCATTCATTGGCCCTAGGCGGCTACACCTTC. The chain is built from TRBV7-9 and TRBJ1-2; D unresolved. Per germline, CDR1 SEHNR and CDR2 FQNEAQ (reference sequence). This CDR3 is 14 amino acids long.

The CDR3 loop is CASSPPGTQETQYF. CDR3 in DNA: TGTGCCAGCAGCCCCCCCGGGACACAAGAGACCCAGTACTTC. The chain couples TRBV7-2 to TRBJ2-5; D perhaps matches TRBD1 (6 bases). Between the trimmed V and J ends, which lost 5 bases and 2 bases, there was a span of 12 bases. This CDR3 has 14 amino acids. CDR1 is SGHTA and CDR2 is FQGNSA in the germline V gene.

The chain recombines TRBV6-1 with TRBJ1-5; 7 nucleotides match TRBD1. The J segment lost 3 bases and the V segment lost 11 bases, leaving 7 bases of the junction unmatched. Germline V gene sequence: CDR1 MNHNS, CDR2 SASEGT. The CDR3 consists of 13 residues. CDR3 DNA sequence: TGTGCCGGCGGGGACAGCCTCAATCAGCCCCAGCATTTT. Amino acids: CAGGDSLNQPQHF.

The chain combines TRBV9 with TRBJ1-5; D is unresolved. Germline CDR1 is SGDLS and CDR2 is YYNGEE. The V end lost 2 bases, the J end lost 5 bases, and 8 bases lay between the germline ends. This CDR3 comprises 13 residues. The CDR3 loop is CASSVVGDQPQHF. CDR3 bases: TGTGCCAGCAGCGTTGTTGGGGATCAGCCCCAGCATTTT.

V usage is TRBV2 and J usage is TRBJ1-4; no clear D gene. The germline CDR1 and CDR2 sequences are SNHLY and FYNNEI. Trimming took 11 bases from V and 4 from J, leaving 11 bases between them. CDR3 length equals 12 residues. CDR3 bases: TGTGCCTCCTCCCGGGGTAATGAAAAACTGTTTTTT. Encoded protein: CASSRGNEKLFF.

V usage is TRBV2 and J usage is TRBJ2-1; D not certain. Per the germline V gene, CDR1 is SNHLY and CDR2 is FYNNEI. Trimming removed 8 bases from V and 4 bases from J, with 9 bases in between. The CDR3 totals 12 residues. This CDR3 is CASGNDYNEQFF. CDR3 coding DNA: TGTGCCAGCGGAAACGATTACAATGAGCAGTTCTTC.

In this sample, this clone turned up a few times. This chain links TRBV5-1 with TRBJ1-4, with no clear D. Trimming took 3 bases from V and 0 from J, leaving 9 bases between them. The CDR3 is 15 amino acids. Looked up from germline, CDR1 is SGHRS and CDR2 is YFSETQ. In nucleotides, the CDR3 is TGCGCCAGCAGCTGGGCCGGTGCAACTAATGAAAAACTGTTTTTT. It translates to CASSWAGATNEKLFF.

This chain joins TRBV7-3 and TRBJ2-7; no firm D call. V was trimmed by 5 bases and J by 5 bases, leaving 13 bases between them. Germline-derived CDR1 and CDR2 are SGHTA and FQGTGA. The CDR3 is 13 amino acids. CDR3 in DNA: TGTGCCAGCAGCCCAGGACGGGTTAACGAGCAGTACTTC. Translated, it gives CASSPGRVNEQYF.

The rearrangement joins TRBV5-4 to TRBJ1-1; D may be TRBD1 (6 bases). The CDR3 has 15 amino acids. Germline V CDR1 and CDR2: SGHNT, YYREEE (reference sequence). V lost 3 bases and J lost 0, with 12 bases in between. CDR3 coding DNA: TGTGCCAGCAGCTACCGAGCAGGGGTGAACACTGAAGCTTTCTTT. Encoded protein: CASSYRAGVNTEAFF. Full variable domain (rest looked up from reference TRBV5-4 and TRBJ1-1): ETGVTQSPTHLIKTRGQQVTLRCSSQSGHNTVSWYQQALGQGPQFIFQYYREEENGRGNFPPRFSGLQFPNYSSELNVNALELDDSALYLCASSYRAGVNTEAFFGQGTRLTVV.

This clone was detected only once. The chain employs TRBV5-1 and TRBJ2-3, with D tentatively TRBD2 (5 bases). The V end lost 0 bases, the J end lost 1 base, and 18 bases lay between the germline ends. The germline V gene has CDR1 SGHRS and CDR2 YFSETQ. This CDR3 has 18 amino acids. This chain's CDR3 is CASSLGGSLFFGTDTQYF. The CDR3 DNA follows: TGCGCCAGCAGCTTGGGAGGGTCCCTATTTTTTGGCACAGATACGCAGTATTTT.